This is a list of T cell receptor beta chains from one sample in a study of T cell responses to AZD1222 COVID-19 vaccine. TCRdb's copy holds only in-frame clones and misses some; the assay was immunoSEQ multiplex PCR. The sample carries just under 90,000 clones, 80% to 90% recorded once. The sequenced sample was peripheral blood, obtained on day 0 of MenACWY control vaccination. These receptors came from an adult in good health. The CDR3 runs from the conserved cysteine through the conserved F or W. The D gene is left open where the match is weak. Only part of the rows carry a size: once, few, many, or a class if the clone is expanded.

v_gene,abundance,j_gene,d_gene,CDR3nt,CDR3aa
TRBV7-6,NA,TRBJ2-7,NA,TGTGCCAGCAGCTTAAGGGCACCAACACCCCGGGACGAGCAGTACTTC,CASSLRAPTPRDEQYF
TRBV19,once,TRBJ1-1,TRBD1,TGTGCCAGTAGTAATACAGGGGACACTGAAGCTTTCTTT,CASSNTGDTEAFF
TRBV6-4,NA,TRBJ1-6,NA,TGTGCCAGCAGTGACTCACGGGGAAATTCACCCCTCCACTTT,CASSDSRGNSPLHF
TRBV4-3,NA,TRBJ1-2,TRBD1,TGCGCCAGCAGCCAAGAGACAGGGCGGGGCGGCTACACCTTC,CASSQETGRGGYTF
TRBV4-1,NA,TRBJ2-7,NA,TGCGCCAGCAGCCAGAATTCCCCTTGGGGGGAACTATACGAGCAGTACTTC,CASSQNSPWGELYEQYF
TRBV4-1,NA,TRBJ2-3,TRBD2,TGCGCCAGCAGCCAAGTCAATGTTTTAGGGACTAGCGGCCCCACAGATACGCAGTATTTT,CASSQVNVLGTSGPTDTQYF
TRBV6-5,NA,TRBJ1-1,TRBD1,TGTGCCAGCAGTTACTCGAACAGGGGCACTGAAGCTTTCTTT,CASSYSNRGTEAFF
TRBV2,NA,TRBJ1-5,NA,TGTGCCAGCAGTAAGCGGCCCAGCAATCAGCCCCAGCATTTT,CASSKRPSNQPQHF
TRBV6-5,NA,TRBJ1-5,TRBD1,TGTGCCAGCAGTACACAGGGGGAACAGCCCCAGCATTTT,CASSTQGEQPQHF
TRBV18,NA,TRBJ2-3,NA,TGTGCCAGCTCACCTGGAGCAGATACGCAGTATTTT,CASSPGADTQYF
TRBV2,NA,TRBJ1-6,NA,TGTGCCAGCAGTGTACAAGACTTGAGTTCACCCCTCCACTTT,CASSVQDLSSPLHF
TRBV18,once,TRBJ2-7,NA,TGTGCCAGCTCACCACCTCCGGACCCCAACCCCTACGAGCAGTACTTC,CASSPPPDPNPYEQYF
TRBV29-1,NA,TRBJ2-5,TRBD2,TGCAGCGTTGGGGGACTAGCGGGGTACCAAGAGACCCAGTACTTC,CSVGGLAGYQETQYF
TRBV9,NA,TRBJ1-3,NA,TGTGCCAGCAGCGTAGCCAGGGGTATCTCTGGAAACACCATATATTTT,CASSVARGISGNTIYF
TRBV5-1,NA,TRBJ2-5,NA,TGCGCCAGCAGCTTGGTCCCGCGACAAGAGACCCAGTACTTC,CASSLVPRQETQYF
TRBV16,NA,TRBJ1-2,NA,TGTGCCAGCAGCCAACAGGCCTCTAACTATGGCTACACCTTC,CASSQQASNYGYTF
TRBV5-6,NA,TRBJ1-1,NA,TGTGCCAGCAGCTCTGGGACCCTGAACACTGAAGCTTTCTTT,CASSSGTLNTEAFF
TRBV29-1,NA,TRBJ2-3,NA,TGCAGCGTTTCCGGCGGGGATACGCAGTATTTT,CSVSGGDTQYF
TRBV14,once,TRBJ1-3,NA,TGTGCCAGCAGCCAAGGCCAGAGTCCTGGAAACACCATATATTTT,CASSQGQSPGNTIYF
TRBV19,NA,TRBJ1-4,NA,TGTGCCAGTAGTATAGGTTCGGCGATTTCTAATGAAAAACTGTTTTTT,CASSIGSAISNEKLFF
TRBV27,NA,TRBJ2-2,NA,TGTGCCAGCAGTTTTCGTTGGGGGCGGGACACCGGGGAGCTGTTTTTT,CASSFRWGRDTGELFF
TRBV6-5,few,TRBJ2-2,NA,TGTGCCAGCAGAAGGACCTTAAGCGCCGCCGGGGAGCTGTTTTTT,CASRRTLSAAGELFF
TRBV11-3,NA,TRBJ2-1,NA,TGTGCCAGCAGCTCTGGATGGGACACCTCCTACAATGAGCAGTTCTTC,CASSSGWDTSYNEQFF
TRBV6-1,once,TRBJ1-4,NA,TGTGCCAGCAGTGAAGGCCGTGGACGGGAAAATGAAAAACTGTTTTTT,CASSEGRGRENEKLFF
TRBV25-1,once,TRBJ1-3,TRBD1,TGTGCCAGCACAGGGACAGGGCGGGGAAACACCATATATTTT,CASTGTGRGNTIYF
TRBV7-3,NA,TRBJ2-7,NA,TGTGCCAGCAGCTCCGGACGGGGAGAGCAGTACTTC,CASSSGRGEQYF
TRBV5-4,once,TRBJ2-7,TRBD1,TGTGCCAGCAGCTTGGGAAAGGACAGGGCACCCTACGAGCAGTACTTC,CASSLGKDRAPYEQYF
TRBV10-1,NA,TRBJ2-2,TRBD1,TGCGCCAGCAGTGACAAGGACAGGGGCGATATTAACACCGGGGAGCTGTTTTTT,CASSDKDRGDINTGELFF
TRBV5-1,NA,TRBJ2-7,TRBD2,TGCGCCAGCAGTAGCGGGGGGGCCGTAGCGCGAGAGCAGTACTTC,CASSSGGAVAREQYF
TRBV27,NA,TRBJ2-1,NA,TGTGCCAGCAGTCCCCCCCGCGGGGGCGCCGGGGGTGAGCAGTTCTTC,CASSPPRGGAGGEQFF
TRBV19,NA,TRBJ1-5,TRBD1,TGTGCCAGTAGTTACCCGGGACAGGGGAATCAGCCCCAGCATTTT,CASSYPGQGNQPQHF
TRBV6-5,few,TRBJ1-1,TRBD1,TGTGCCAGTCGTAAAGACAGGGCGGACACTGAAGCTTTCTTT,CASRKDRADTEAFF
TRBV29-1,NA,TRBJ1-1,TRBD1,TGCAGCGTTTATAACCAGGGGGCGACAACTGAAGCTTTCTTT,CSVYNQGATTEAFF
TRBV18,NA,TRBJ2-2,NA,TGTGCCAGCTCGCCCAATGGACAGAACACCGGGGAGCTGTTTTTT,CASSPNGQNTGELFF
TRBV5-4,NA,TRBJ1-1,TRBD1,TGTGCCAGCAGCCCAGTCCGGGACAGAGAGGCAGCTTTCTTT,CASSPVRDREAAFF
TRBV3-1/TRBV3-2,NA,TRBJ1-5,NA,TGTGCCAGCAGCCAAGAGTCGGGGAGGGGTCAGCCCCAGCATTTT,CASSQESGRGQPQHF
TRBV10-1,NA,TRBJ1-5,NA,TGCGCCAGCAATGAGGCTTGGGGGGCCTGCAATCAGCCCCAGCATTTT,CASNEAWGACNQPQHF
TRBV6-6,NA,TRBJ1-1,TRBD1,TGTGCCAGCAGGACAGGGACCACTGAAGCTTTCTTT,CASRTGTTEAFF
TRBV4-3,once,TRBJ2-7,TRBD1,TGCGCCAGCAGCCACGTGGACAGGGCAAACGAGCAGTACTTC,CASSHVDRANEQYF
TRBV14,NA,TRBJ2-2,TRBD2,TGTGCCAGCAGCCAAGATAAACGGGGGGGCACTAACACCGGGGAGCTGTTTTTT,CASSQDKRGGTNTGELFF
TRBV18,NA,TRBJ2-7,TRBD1,TGTGCCAGCTCACTAGGGACAGGGGAATACGAGCAGTACTTC,CASSLGTGEYEQYF
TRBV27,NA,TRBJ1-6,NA,TGTGCCAGCAGTTTAAGTCTCGCCGACAATTGGCGACCCCTCCACTTT,CASSLSLADNWRPLHF
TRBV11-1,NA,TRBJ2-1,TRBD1,TGTGCCAGCACCGGCCGGGGACAGCCGTCCGATGAGCAGTTCTTC,CASTGRGQPSDEQFF
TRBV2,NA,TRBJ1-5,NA,TGTGCCAGCACTTCAGGGGACCCAGTACCCCAGCATTTT,CASTSGDPVPQHF
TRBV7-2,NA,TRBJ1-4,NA,TGTGCCAGCGGACCCGGTGCAACTAATGAAAAACTGTTTTTT,CASGPGATNEKLFF
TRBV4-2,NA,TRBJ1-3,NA,TGTGCCAGCAGCCAAGATCAGGGAACTGGAAACACCATATATTTT,CASSQDQGTGNTIYF
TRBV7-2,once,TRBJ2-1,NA,TGTGCCAGCAGCTTACCGTCTAGCTTCAATGAGCAGTTCTTC,CASSLPSSFNEQFF
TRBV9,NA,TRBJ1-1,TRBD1,TGTGCCAGCAGCGTAGGCCAGGGGGCGAACACTGAAGCTTTCTTT,CASSVGQGANTEAFF
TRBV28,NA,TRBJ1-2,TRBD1,TGTGCCAGCAGTATTCCAGGGGGCAGCTACACCTTC,CASSIPGGSYTF